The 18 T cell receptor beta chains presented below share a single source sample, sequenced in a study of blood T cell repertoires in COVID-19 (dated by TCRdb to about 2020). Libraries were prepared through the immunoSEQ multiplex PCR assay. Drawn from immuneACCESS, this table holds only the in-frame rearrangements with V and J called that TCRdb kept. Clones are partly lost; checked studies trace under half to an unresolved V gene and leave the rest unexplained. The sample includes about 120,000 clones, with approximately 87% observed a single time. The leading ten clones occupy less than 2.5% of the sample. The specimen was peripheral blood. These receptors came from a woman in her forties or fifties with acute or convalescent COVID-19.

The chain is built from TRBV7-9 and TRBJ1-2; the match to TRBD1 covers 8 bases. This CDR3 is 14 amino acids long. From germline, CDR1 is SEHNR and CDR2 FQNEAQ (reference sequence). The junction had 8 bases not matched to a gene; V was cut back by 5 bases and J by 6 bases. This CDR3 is CASSTDRGYHGYTF. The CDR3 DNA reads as TGTGCCAGCAGCACCGACAGGGGATACCATGGCTACACCTTC.

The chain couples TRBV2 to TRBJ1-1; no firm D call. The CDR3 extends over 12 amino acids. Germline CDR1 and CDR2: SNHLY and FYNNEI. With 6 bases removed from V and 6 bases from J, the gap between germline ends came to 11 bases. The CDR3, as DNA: TGTGCCAGCAGCGGACTGAGGGCTGAAGCTTTCTTT. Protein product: CASSGLRAEAFF.

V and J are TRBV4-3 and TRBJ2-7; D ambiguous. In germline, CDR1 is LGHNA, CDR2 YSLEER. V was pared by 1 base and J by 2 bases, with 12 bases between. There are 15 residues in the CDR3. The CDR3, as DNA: TGCGCCAGCAGCCAAGCCCCAGGTGCCGCCTACGAGCAGTACTTC. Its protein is CASSQAPGAAYEQYF.

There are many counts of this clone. CDR3 region: CAAMGQYGTGELFF. The DNA for the CDR3 is TGTGCCGCAATGGGACAGTACGGCACCGGGGAGCTGTTTTTT. The V gene is TRBV6-5, the J gene TRBJ2-2; 7 bases line up with TRBD1. Unmatched junction bases numbered 10, after V lost 11 bases and J lost 4 bases. The CDR3 spans 14 residues. CDR1 and CDR2 (germline): MNHEY, SVGAGI.

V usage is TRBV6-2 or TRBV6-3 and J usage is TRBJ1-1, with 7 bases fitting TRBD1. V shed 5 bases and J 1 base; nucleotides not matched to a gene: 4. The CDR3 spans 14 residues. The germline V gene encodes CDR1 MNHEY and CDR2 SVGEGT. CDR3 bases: TGTGCCAGCAGTCGTGACAGGGAGAACACTGAAGCTTTCTTT. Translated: CASSRDRENTEAFF.

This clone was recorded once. CDR3 sequence reads: CASSPGQGYNSPLHF. Written as DNA, the CDR3 is TGTGCCAGCTCACCGGGACAGGGATATAATTCACCCCTCCACTTT. This chain connects TRBV18 to TRBJ1-6; 9 nucleotides agree with TRBD1. Trimming removed 3 bases from V and 4 bases from J; junction bases left unmatched: 1. CDR1 is KGHSH, CDR2 LQKENI, per germline. The length of the CDR3 is 15 residues.

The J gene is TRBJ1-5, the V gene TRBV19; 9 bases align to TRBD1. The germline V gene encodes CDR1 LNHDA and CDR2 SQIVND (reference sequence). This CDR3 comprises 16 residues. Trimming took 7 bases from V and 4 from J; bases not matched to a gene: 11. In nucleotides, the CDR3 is TGTGCCAGTAAGGCCCCCGGGACAGGGAGTAATCAGCCCCAGCATTTT. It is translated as CASKAPGTGSNQPQHF. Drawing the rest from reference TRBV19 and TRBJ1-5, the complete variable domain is DGGITQSPKYLFRKEGQNVTLSCEQNLNHDAMYWYRQDPGQGLRLIYYSQIVNDFQKGDIAEGYSVSREKKESFPLTVTSAQKNPTAFYLCASKAPGTGSNQPQHFGDGTRLSIL.

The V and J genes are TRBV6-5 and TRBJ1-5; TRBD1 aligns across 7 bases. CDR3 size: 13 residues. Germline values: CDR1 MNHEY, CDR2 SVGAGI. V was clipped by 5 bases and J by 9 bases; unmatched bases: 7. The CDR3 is CASSMGNRGPQHF. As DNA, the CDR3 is TGTGCCAGCAGTATGGGGAACAGGGGGCCCCAGCATTTT.

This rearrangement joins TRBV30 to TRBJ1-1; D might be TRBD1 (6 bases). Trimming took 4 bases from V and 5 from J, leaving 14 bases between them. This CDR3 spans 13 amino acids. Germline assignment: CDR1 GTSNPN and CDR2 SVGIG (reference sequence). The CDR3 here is CAWTSGQNTEAFF. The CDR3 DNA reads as TGTGCCTGGACCTCAGGACAGAATACTGAAGCTTTCTTT.

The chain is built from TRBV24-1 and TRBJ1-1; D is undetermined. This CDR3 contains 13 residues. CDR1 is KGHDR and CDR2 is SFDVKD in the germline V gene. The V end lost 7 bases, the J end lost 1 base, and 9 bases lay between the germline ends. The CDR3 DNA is TGTGCCACCAGGGCGCGGGGGAACACTGAAGCTTTCTTT. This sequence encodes CATRARGNTEAFF.

CDR3 DNA: TGTGCCTGGAGTCGATCATGGGGGCGCGAGAACACTGAAGCTTTCTTT. It translates to CAWSRSWGRENTEAFF. The chain has TRBV30 and TRBJ1-1; D may be TRBD1 (6 bases). V was pared by 2 bases and J by 1 base, with 17 bases between. The length of the CDR3 is 16 residues. Germline-derived CDR1 and CDR2 are GTSNPN and SVGIG (reference sequence).

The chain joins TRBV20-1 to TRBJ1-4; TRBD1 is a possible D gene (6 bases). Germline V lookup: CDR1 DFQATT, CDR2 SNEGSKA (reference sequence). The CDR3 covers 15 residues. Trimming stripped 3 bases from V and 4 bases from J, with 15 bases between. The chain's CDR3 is CSASPSTGVNEKLFF. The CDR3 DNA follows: TGCAGTGCTAGTCCTTCGACAGGCGTTAATGAAAAACTGTTTTTT.

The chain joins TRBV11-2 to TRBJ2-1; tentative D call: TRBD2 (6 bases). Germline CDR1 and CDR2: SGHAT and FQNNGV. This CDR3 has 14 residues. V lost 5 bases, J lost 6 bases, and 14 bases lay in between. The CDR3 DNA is TGTGCCAGCAGCCCCCAGTTCGGGGGCAATGAGCAGTTCTTC. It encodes CASSPQFGGNEQFF.

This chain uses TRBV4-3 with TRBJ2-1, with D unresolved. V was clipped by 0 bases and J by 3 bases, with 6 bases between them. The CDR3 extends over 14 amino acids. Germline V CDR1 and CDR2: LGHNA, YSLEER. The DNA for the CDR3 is TGCGCCAGCAGCCAAGATCGAGACTACAATGAGCAGTTCTTC. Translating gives CASSQDRDYNEQFF.

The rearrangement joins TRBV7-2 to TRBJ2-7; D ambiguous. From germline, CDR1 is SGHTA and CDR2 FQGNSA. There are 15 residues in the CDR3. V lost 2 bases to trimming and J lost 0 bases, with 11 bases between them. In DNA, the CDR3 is TGTGCCAGCAGCTTATCCAGTTCTTTCTCCTACGAGCAGTACTTC. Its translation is CASSLSSSFSYEQYF.

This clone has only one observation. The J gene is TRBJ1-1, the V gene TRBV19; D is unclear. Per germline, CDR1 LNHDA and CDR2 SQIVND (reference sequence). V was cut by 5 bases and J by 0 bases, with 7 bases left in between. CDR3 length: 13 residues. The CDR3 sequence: CASSPSLNTEAFF. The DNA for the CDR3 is TGTGCCAGTAGTCCTTCCCTGAACACTGAAGCTTTCTTT.

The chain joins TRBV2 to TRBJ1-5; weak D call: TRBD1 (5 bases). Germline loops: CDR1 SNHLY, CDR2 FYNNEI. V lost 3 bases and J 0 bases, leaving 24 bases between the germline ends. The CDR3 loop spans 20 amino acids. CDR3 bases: TGTGCCAGCAGTGAGCCGGCCGACAGTAAAACGATACATAGCAATCAGCCCCAGCATTTT. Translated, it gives CASSEPADSKTIHSNQPQHF.

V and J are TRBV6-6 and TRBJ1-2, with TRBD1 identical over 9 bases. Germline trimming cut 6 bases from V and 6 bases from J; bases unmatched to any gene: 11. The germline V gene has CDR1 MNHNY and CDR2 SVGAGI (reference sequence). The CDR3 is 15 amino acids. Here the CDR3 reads CASSLQPGQGNGYTF. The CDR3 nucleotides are TGTGCCAGCAGCCTCCAACCGGGACAGGGAAATGGCTACACCTTC.